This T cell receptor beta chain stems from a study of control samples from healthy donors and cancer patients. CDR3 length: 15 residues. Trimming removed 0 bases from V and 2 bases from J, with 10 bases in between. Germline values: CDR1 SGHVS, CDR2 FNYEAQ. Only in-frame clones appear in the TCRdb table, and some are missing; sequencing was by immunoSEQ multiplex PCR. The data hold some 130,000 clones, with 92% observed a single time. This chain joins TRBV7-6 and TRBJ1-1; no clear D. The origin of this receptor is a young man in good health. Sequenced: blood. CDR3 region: CASSLARTKNTEAFF. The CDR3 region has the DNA TGTGCCAGCAGCTTAGCGCGGACCAAAAACACTGAAGCTTTCTTT. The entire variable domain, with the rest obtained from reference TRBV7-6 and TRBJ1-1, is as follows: GAGVSQSPRYKVTKRGQDVALRCDPISGHVSLYWYRQALGQGPEFLTYFNYEAQQDKSGLPNDRFSAERPEGSISTLTIQRTEQRDSAMYRCASSLARTKNTEAFFGQGTRLTVV.